This T cell receptor (beta chain) came from a study of CD8 T cells in Susac syndrome. The V end lost 1 base, the J end lost 2 bases, and 12 bases lay between the germline ends. The CDR3 has 15 residues. Germline values: CDR1 SGHTA, CDR2 FQGTGA. Reverse transcription of about 0.45 to 1 ug RNA was performed with random hexamers. TCRdb used MiXCR to reprocess the immunoSEQ multiplex PCR reads, holding one entry per CDR3 protein. The sample has about 150,000 distinct CDR3 sequences, about 94% seen once. Sequenced: CD8+ T cells from PBMCs. This receptor was taken from a human donor with multiple sclerosis. V is TRBV7-3 and J is TRBJ2-7; D may be TRBD1 or TRBD2 (5 bases each). CDR3 nucleotides: TGTGCCAGCAGCTTAATTGGGACGGACGCCTACGAGCAGTACTTC. Residues: CASSLIGTDAYEQYF.